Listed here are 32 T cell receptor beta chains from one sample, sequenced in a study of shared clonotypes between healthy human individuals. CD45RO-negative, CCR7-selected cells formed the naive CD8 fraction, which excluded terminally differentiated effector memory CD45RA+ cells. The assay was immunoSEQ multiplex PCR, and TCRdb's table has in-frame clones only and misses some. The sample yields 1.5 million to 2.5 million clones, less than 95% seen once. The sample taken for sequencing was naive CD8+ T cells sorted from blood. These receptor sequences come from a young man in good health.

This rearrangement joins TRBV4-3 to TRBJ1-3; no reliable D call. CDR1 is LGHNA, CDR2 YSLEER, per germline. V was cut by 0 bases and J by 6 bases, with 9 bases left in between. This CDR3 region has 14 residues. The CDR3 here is CASSQDGEENTIYF. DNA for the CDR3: TGCGCCAGCAGCCAAGATGGGGAGGAAAACACCATATATTTT.

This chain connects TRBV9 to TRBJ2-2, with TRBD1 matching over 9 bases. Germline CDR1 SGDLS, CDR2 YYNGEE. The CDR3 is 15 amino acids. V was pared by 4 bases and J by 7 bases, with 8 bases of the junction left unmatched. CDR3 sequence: CASSFRDREGGELFF. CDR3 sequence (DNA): TGTGCCAGCAGCTTCCGGGACAGGGAGGGCGGGGAGCTGTTTTTT.

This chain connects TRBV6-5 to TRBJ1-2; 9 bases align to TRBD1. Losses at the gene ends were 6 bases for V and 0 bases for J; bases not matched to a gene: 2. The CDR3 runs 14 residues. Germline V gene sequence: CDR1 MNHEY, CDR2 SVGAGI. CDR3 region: CASRTGGPNYGYTF. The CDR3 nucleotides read TGTGCCAGCAGAACAGGGGGCCCTAACTATGGCTACACCTTC.

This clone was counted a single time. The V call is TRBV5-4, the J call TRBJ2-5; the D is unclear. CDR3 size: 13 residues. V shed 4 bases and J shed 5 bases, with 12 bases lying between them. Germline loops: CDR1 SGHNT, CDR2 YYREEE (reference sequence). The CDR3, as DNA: TGTGCCAGCAGCATTTGGGCGGCGGAGACCCAGTACTTC. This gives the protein CASSIWAAETQYF.

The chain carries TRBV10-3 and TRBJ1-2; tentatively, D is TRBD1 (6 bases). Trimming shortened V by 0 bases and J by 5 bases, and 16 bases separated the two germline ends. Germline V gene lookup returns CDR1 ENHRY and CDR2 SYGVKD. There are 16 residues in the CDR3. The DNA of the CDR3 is TGTGCCATCAGTGAGTCGACGGACAGCCTCCTTTATGGCTACACCTTC. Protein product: CAISESTDSLLYGYTF.

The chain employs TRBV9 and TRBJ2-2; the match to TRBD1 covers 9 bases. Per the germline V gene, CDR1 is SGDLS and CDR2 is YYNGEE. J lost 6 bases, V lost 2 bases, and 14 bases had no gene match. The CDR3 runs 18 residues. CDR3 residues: CASSVEGWSRDRAGELFF. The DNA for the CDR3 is TGTGCCAGCAGCGTGGAGGGGTGGTCCCGGGACAGGGCCGGGGAGCTGTTTTTT.

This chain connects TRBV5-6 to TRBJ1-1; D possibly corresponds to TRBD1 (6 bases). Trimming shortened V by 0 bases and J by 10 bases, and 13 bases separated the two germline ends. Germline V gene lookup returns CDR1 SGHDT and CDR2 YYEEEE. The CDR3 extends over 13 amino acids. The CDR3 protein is CASSLDPGGGAFF. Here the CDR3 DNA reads TGTGCCAGCAGCTTGGACCCGGGAGGGGGAGCTTTCTTT.

The CDR3: CASSSGFSSYEQYF. CDR3 DNA: TGTGCCAGCAGCTCGGGGTTTAGCTCCTACGAGCAGTACTTC. The gene calls are TRBV5-4 and TRBJ2-7, with D perhaps matching TRBD2 (5 bases). Germline values: CDR1 SGHNT, CDR2 YYREEE (reference sequence). V lost 3 bases, J lost 0 bases, and 10 bases lay in between. CDR3 size: 14 residues.

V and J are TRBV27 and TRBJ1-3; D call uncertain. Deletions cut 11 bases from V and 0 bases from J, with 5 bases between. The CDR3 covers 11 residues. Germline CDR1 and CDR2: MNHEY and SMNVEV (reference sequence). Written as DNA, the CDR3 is TGTGCCGTCGGCTCTGGAAACACCATATATTTT. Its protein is CAVGSGNTIYF.

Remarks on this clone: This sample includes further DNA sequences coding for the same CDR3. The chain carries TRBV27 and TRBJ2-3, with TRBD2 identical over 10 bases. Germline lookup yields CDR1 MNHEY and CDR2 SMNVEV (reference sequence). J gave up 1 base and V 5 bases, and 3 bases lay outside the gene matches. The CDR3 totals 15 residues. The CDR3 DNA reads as TGTGCCAGCAGTCCCGGGACTAGCGGCACAGATACGCAGTATTTT. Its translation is CASSPGTSGTDTQYF.

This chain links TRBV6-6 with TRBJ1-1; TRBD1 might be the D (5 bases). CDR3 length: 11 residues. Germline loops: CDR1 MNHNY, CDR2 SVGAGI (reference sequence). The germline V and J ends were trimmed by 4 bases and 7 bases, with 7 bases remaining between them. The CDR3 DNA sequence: TGTGCCAGCAGTTTGGGGCATGAAGCTTTCTTT. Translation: CASSLGHEAFF.

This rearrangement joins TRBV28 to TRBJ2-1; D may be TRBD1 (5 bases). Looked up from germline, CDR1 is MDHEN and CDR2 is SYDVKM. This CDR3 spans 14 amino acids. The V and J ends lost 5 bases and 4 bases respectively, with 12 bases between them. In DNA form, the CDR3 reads TGTGCCAGCAGTCCAGGGTACCTGTACAATGAGCAGTTCTTC. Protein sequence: CASSPGYLYNEQFF.

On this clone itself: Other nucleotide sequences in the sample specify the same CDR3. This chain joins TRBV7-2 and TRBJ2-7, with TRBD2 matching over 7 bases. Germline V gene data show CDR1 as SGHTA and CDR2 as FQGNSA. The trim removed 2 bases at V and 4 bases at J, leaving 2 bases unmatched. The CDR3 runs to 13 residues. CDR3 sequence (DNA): TGTGCCAGCAGCTTAACTAGCGCGTACGAGCAGTACTTC. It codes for CASSLTSAYEQYF.

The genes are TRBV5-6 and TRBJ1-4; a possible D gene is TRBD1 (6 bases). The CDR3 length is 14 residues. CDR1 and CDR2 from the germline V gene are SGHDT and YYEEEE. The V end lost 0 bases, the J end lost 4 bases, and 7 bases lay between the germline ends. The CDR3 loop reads CASSLDRVNEKLFF. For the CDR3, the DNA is TGTGCCAGCAGCTTGGACAGGGTTAATGAAAAACTGTTTTTT.

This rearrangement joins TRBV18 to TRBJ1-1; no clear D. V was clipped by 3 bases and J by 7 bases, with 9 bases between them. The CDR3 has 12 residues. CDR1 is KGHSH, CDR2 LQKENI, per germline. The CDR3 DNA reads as TGTGCCAGCTCACCTTTACTGGGTGAAGCTTTCTTT. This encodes CASSPLLGEAFF.

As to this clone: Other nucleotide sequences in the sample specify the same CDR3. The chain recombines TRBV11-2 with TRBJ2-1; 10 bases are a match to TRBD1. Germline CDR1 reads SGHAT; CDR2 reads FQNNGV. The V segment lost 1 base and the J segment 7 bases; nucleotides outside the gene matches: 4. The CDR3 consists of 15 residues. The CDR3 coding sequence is TGTGCCAGCAGCTTAGGGAGGACAGGGGGGAATGAGCAGTTCTTC. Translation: CASSLGRTGGNEQFF.

The CDR3 protein is CASSQIFGDTQYF. For the CDR3, the DNA is TGCGCCAGCAGCCAGATATTCGGGGATACGCAGTATTTT. The V and J genes are TRBV4-1 and TRBJ2-3; D not resolved. Germline V lookup: CDR1 MGHRA, CDR2 YSYEKL. Trimming removed 3 bases at V and 6 bases at J, with 10 bases between. This CDR3 comprises 13 residues.

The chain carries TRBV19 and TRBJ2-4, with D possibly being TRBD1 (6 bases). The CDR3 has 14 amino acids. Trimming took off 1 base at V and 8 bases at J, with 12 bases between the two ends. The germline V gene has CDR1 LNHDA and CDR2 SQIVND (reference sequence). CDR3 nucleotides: TGTGCCAGTAGTATAGTGGGGGCAGGGGACATTCAGTACTTC. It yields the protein CASSIVGAGDIQYF.

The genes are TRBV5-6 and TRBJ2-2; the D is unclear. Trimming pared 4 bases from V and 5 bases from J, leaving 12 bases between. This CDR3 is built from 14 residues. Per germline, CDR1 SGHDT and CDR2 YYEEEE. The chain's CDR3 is CASSDGQGTGELFF. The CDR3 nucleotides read TGTGCCAGCAGCGATGGCCAAGGGACCGGGGAGCTGTTTTTT.

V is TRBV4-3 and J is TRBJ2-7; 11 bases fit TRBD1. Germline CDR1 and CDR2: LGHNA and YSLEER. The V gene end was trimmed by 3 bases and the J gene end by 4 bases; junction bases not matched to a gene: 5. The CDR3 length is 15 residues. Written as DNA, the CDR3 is TGCGCCAGCAGCCAGGGACAGGGGGGGGGATACGAGCAGTACTTC. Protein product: CASSQGQGGGYEQYF.

The chain's CDR3 is CASSESVRSYEQYF. The CDR3 DNA is TGCGCCAGCAGTGAGTCGGTCAGATCCTACGAGCAGTACTTC. The V call is TRBV10-2, the J call TRBJ2-7, with no clear D. This CDR3 has 14 residues. Germline V gene sequence: CDR1 WSHSY, CDR2 SAAADI. V gave up 0 bases and J gave up 1 base, with 7 bases separating them.

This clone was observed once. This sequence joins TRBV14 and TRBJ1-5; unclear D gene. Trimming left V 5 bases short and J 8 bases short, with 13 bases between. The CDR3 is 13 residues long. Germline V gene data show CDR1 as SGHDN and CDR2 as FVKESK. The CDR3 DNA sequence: TGTGCCAGCAGCTCTGGACTCTGGGAGCCCCAGCATTTT. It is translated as CASSSGLWEPQHF.

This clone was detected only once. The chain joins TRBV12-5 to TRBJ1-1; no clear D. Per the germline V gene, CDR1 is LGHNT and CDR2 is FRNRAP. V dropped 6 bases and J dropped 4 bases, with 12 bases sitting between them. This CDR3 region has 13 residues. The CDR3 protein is CASGFAGGTEAFF. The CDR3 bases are TGTGCTAGTGGGTTTGCAGGAGGCACTGAAGCTTTCTTT. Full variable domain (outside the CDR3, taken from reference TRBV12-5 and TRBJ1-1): DARVTQTPRHKVTEMGQEVTMRCQPILGHNTVFWYRQTMMQGLELLAYFRNRAPLDDSGMPKDRFSAEMPDATLATLKIQPSEPRDSAVYFCASGFAGGTEAFFGQGTRLTVV.

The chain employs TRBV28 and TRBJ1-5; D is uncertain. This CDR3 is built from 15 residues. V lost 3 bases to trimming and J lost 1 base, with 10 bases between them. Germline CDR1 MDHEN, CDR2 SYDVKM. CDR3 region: CASSFTDLSNQPQHF. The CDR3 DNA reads TGTGCCAGCAGTTTCACCGATTTAAGCAATCAGCCCCAGCATTTT.

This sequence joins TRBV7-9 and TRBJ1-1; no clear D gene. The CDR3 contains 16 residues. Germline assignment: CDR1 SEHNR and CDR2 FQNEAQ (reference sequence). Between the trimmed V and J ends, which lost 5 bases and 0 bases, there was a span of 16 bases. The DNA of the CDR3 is TGTGCCAGCAGCCCCCCCGTTGGGGTGATGAACACTGAAGCTTTCTTT. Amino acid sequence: CASSPPVGVMNTEAFF.

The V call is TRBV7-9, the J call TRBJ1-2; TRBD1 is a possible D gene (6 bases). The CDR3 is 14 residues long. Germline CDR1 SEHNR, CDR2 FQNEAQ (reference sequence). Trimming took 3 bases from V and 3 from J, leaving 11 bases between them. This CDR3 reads CASSLYRDYYGYTF. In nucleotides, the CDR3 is TGTGCCAGCAGCTTGTACAGGGACTACTATGGCTACACCTTC.

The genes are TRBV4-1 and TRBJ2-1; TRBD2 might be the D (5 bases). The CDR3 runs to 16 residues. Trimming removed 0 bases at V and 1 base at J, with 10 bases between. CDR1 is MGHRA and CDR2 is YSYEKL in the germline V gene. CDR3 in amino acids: CASSQDTSGSYNEQFF. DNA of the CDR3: TGCGCCAGCAGCCAAGATACCAGCGGATCCTACAATGAGCAGTTCTTC.

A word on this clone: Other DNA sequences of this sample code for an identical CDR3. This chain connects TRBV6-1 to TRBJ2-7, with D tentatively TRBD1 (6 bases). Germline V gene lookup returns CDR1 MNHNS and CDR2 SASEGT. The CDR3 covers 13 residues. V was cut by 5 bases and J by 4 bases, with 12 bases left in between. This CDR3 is CASSTRTVYEQYF. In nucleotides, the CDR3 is TGTGCCAGCAGTACTCGGACAGTTTACGAGCAGTACTTC.

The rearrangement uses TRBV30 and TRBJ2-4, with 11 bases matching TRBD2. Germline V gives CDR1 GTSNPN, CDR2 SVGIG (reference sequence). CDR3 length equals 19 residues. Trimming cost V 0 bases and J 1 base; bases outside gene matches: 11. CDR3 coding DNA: TGTGCCTGGAGTGTACTGGCACTAGCGGGAGTGGATGCCAAAAACATTCAGTACTTC. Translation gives CAWSVLALAGVDAKNIQYF.

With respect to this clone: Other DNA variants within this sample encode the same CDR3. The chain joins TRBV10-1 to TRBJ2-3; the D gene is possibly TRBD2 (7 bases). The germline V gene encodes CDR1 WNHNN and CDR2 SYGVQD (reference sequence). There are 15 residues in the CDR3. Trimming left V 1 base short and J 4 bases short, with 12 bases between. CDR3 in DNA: TGCGCCAGCAGTGAGTACAGGGAGGGCGCAGATACGCAGTATTTT. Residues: CASSEYREGADTQYF.

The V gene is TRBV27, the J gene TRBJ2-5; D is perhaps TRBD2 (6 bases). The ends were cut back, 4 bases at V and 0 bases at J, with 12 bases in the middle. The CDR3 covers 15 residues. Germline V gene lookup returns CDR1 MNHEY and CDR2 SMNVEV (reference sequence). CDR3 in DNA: TGTGCCAGCAGTTCCCACCGGGACTACCAAGAGACCCAGTACTTC. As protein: CASSSHRDYQETQYF.

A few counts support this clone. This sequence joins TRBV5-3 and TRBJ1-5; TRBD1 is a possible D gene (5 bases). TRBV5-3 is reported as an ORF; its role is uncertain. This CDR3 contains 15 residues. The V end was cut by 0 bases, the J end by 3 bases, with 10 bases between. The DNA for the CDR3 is TGTGCCAGAAGCTTGGAGGGGCAACCCAATCAGCCCCAGCATTTT. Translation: CARSLEGQPNQPQHF.